These 20 T cell receptor beta chains came from one sample sequenced in a study of blood T cell repertoires in COVID-19. TCRdb keeps only in-frame clones here, not all; method: immunoSEQ multiplex PCR. There are roughly 400,000 clones in the sample; around 90% occur only once, and approximately 2.1% lies in the top ten. Material for sequencing was PBMCs or T cells enriched from blood (not recorded which). The receptors here all came from a middle-aged woman with acute COVID-19.

The V gene is TRBV5-6, the J gene TRBJ2-3, with 10 positions matching TRBD2. Looked up from germline, CDR1 is SGHDT and CDR2 is YYEEEE. The J segment lost 1 base and the V segment lost 3 bases, leaving 2 bases of the junction unmatched. The CDR3 has 15 residues. In nucleotides, the CDR3 is TGTGCCAGCAGCTATAGCGGGGGGCGCACAGATACGCAGTATTTT. It yields the protein CASSYSGGRTDTQYF. The full variable domain, completed using reference TRBV5-6 and TRBJ2-3, is DAGVTQSPTHLIKTRGQQVTLRCSPKSGHDTVSWYQQALGQGPQFIFQYYEEEERQRGNFPDRFSGHQFPNYSSELNVNALLLGDSALYLCASSYSGGRTDTQYFGPGTRLTVL.

The CDR3 DNA reads TGTGCCAGCAGCTCGGGGACAGGGGGGGTTTCGGAGACCCAGTACTTC. This gives the protein CASSSGTGGVSETQYF. The chain links TRBV7-9 to TRBJ2-5, with 11 bases that match TRBD1. Germline-derived CDR1 and CDR2 are SEHNR and FQNEAQ (reference sequence). J was trimmed by 5 bases and V by 4 bases; bases with no gene match: 9. The CDR3 consists of 16 residues.

The CDR3 loop is CASSGGGDIQYF. CDR3 coding DNA: TGTGCCAGCAGTGGGGGGGGAGACATTCAGTACTTC. The rearrangement joins TRBV2 to TRBJ2-4; 7 nucleotides align to TRBD2. The V and J ends lost 4 bases and 8 bases, in that order; junction bases with no gene match: 2. The CDR3 runs 12 residues. Germline V gene lookup returns CDR1 SNHLY and CDR2 FYNNEI.

The DNA for the CDR3 is TGTGCCAGCAGTGGGGCTAGCGGGGGGGCGACCCAGTACTTC. Protein product: CASSGASGGATQYF. The chain recombines TRBV2 with TRBJ2-5; TRBD2 aligns across 12 bases. This CDR3 is built from 14 residues. V trimming: 4 bases; J trimming: 7 bases; junction bases outside the gene matches: 4. In germline, CDR1 is SNHLY, CDR2 FYNNEI.

The V call is TRBV15, the J call TRBJ1-1, with TRBD1 as a possible D gene (5 bases). V dropped 2 bases and J dropped 5 bases, with 15 bases sitting between them. This CDR3 spans 15 amino acids. In germline, CDR1 is LNHNV, CDR2 YYDKDF (reference sequence). The CDR3 sequence: CATSRPQGGSTEAFF. For the CDR3, the DNA is TGTGCCACCAGCAGACCCCAGGGTGGATCGACTGAAGCTTTCTTT.

J is TRBJ1-1 and V is TRBV6-1; D may be TRBD1 (6 bases). CDR1 is MNHNS, CDR2 SASEGT, per germline. The germline V and J ends were trimmed by 3 bases and 5 bases, with 10 bases remaining between them. The CDR3 consists of 13 residues. CDR3 in amino acids: CASSDWGRTEAFF. The CDR3 coding sequence is TGTGCCAGCAGTGATTGGGGGCGTACTGAAGCTTTCTTT.

The chain links TRBV2 to TRBJ1-5, with a weak D call TRBD1 (6 bases). Germline CDR1 SNHLY, CDR2 FYNNEI. V was clipped by 3 bases and J by 10 bases, with 25 bases between them. This CDR3 is 17 amino acids long. DNA for the CDR3: TGTGCCAGCAGTGAGGGGGGGCCCTCGACGTTTGAGGGTCCCCAGCATTTT. As protein: CASSEGGPSTFEGPQHF.

The chain combines TRBV30 with TRBJ1-6, with D tentatively TRBD1 (6 bases). The CDR3 is 16 residues long. Trimming took 4 bases from V and 2 from J, leaving 15 bases between them. Germline-derived CDR1 and CDR2 are GTSNPN and SVGIG (reference sequence). CDR3 protein: CAWNSKGGAYNSPLHF. The CDR3 DNA follows: TGTGCCTGGAACTCTAAGGGGGGGGCCTATAATTCACCCCTCCACTTT.

The chain recombines TRBV14 with TRBJ2-1; 9 bases match TRBD2. J was trimmed by 7 bases and V by 5 bases; bases with no gene match: 9. The CDR3 runs to 15 residues. Germline loops: CDR1 SGHDN, CDR2 FVKESK. The CDR3 reads CASSRRGGPDNEQFF. As DNA, the CDR3 is TGTGCCAGCAGCAGGCGGGGGGGCCCTGATAATGAGCAGTTCTTC.

This chain links TRBV19 with TRBJ2-5; TRBD2 might be the D (5 bases). In germline, CDR1 is LNHDA, CDR2 SQIVND (reference sequence). CDR3 size: 14 residues. V was cut by 1 base and J by 1 base, with 7 bases left in between. The CDR3 coding sequence is TGTGCCAGTAGTATAGGTCTAGCCCAAGAGACCCAGTACTTC. This translates into CASSIGLAQETQYF.

This chain connects TRBV18 to TRBJ2-1; 7 bases line up with TRBD2. Germline CDR1 reads KGHSH; CDR2 reads LQKENI. The CDR3 runs to 12 residues. V was pared by 7 bases and J by 9 bases, with 6 bases of the junction left unmatched. The CDR3 sequence is CASCPAGVEQFF. In DNA form, the CDR3 reads TGTGCCAGCTGCCCCGCGGGGGTTGAGCAGTTCTTC.

The CDR3 spells CASNLAGGPHGELFF. In nucleotides, the CDR3 is TGTGCCAGCAATCTAGCGGGGGGGCCTCACGGGGAGCTGTTTTTT. The chain carries TRBV2 and TRBJ2-2, with 12 bases matching TRBD2. J gave up 7 bases and V 7 bases, and 7 bases lay outside the gene matches. The CDR3 is 15 residues long. Germline V gene sequence: CDR1 SNHLY, CDR2 FYNNEI.

The V and J genes are TRBV30 and TRBJ2-7; D unclear. CDR1 GTSNPN and CDR2 SVGIG come from the germline V gene (reference sequence). This CDR3 comprises 14 residues. Trimming stripped 1 base from V and 5 bases from J, with 15 bases between. The CDR3 reads CAWSEGRSIHEQYF. CDR3 DNA sequence: TGTGCCTGGAGTGAAGGTCGTAGCATCCACGAGCAGTACTTC.

The rearrangement uses TRBV3-1 (or the pseudogene TRBV3-2) and TRBJ2-1; 10 bases line up with TRBD2. Germline trimming cut 4 bases from V and 4 bases from J; bases unmatched to any gene: 4. CDR3 length equals 15 residues. Germline CDR1 reads LGHDT; CDR2 reads YNNKEL (reference sequence). The CDR3 region has the DNA TGTGCCAGCAGCCCAAGCGGGGGGGTTTACAATGAGCAGTTCTTC. This translates into CASSPSGGVYNEQFF.

V usage is TRBV7-9 and J usage is TRBJ1-1, with 9 bases lining up with TRBD1. This CDR3 has 17 residues. After removal of 4 bases from V and 4 bases from J, the junction contained 13 bases not matched to a gene. Per the germline V gene, CDR1 is SEHNR and CDR2 is FQNEAQ (reference sequence). CDR3 sequence (DNA): TGTGCCAGCAGCTCAAGTCCCGGGACAGGGTACGGCACTGAAGCTTTCTTT. Protein: CASSSSPGTGYGTEAFF.

The chain combines TRBV30 with TRBJ2-2; possibly TRBD2 for D (6 bases). Trimming took off 1 base at V and 3 bases at J, with 9 bases between the two ends. The germline gives CDR1 GTSNPN, CDR2 SVGIG (reference sequence). This CDR3 spans 14 amino acids. In DNA, the CDR3 is TGTGCCTGGAGTGGGGGGGTCTACACCGGGGAGCTGTTTTTT. Translation gives CAWSGGVYTGELFF.

The V and J genes are TRBV6-1 and TRBJ1-5, with 7 positions matching TRBD1. Losses at the gene ends were 0 bases for V and 0 bases for J; bases not matched to a gene: 2. Germline V gene data show CDR1 as MNHNS and CDR2 as SASEGT. This CDR3 has 16 amino acids. CDR3 nucleotides: TGTGCCAGCAGTGAAGCGGCAGGGGGTAGCAATCAGCCCCAGCATTTT. It specifies CASSEAAGGSNQPQHF.

The chain is built from TRBV19 and TRBJ1-4, with D tentatively TRBD1 (5 bases). The CDR3 totals 16 residues. Between the trimmed V and J ends, which lost 9 bases and 6 bases, there was a span of 23 bases. Germline V gene sequence: CDR1 LNHDA, CDR2 SQIVND (reference sequence). The CDR3 loop reads CASHTKVGGEDEKLFF. The CDR3, as DNA: TGTGCCAGCCACACCAAGGTCGGAGGGGAGGATGAAAAACTGTTTTTT.

In DNA form, the CDR3 reads TGTGCCAGCAGGAGCGGGGGGGCAGGAGAGACCCAGTACTTC. Its protein is CASRSGGAGETQYF. This rearrangement joins TRBV5-4 to TRBJ2-5; 10 nucleotides agree with TRBD2. V lost 5 bases to trimming and J lost 4 bases; unmatched junction nucleotides: 5. Germline V gene lookup returns CDR1 SGHNT and CDR2 YYREEE (reference sequence). The CDR3 length is 14 residues.

The J gene is TRBJ1-5, the V gene TRBV20-1; TRBD1 agrees at 8 bases. The CDR3 covers 15 residues. The junction had 12 bases not matched to a gene; V was cut back by 3 bases and J by 8 bases. In germline, CDR1 is DFQATT, CDR2 SNEGSKA (reference sequence). CDR3 residues: CSASGGRGQDKPQHF. The CDR3 DNA reads TGCAGTGCTAGTGGGGGCAGGGGGCAGGATAAGCCCCAGCATTTT.